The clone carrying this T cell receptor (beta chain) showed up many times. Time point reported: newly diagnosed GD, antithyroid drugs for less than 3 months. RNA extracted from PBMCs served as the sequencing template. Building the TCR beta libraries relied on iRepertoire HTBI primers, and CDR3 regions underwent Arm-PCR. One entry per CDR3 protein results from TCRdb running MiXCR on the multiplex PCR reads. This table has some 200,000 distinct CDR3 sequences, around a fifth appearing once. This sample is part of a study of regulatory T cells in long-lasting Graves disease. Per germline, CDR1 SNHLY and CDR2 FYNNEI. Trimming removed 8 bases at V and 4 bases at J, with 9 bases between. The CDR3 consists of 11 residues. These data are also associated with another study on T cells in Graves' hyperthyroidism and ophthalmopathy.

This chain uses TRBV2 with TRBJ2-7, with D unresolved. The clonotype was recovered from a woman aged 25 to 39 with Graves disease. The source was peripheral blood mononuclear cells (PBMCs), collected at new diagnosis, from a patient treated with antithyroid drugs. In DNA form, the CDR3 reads TGTGCCAGCGCCGGGCCTTACGAGCAGTACTTC. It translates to CASAGPYEQYF.